These T cell receptor beta chains were read from a single sample in a study of blood T cell repertoires in COVID-19. The method was immunoSEQ multiplex PCR; TCRdb's version includes in-frame clones alone and lacks a portion of them. Altogether nearly 65,000 clones are present, roughly 80% being singletons, with the ten largest covering 9.5% to 15%. The sample comprised peripheral blood. These receptors were taken from a human donor in a cohort sampled during active COVID-19. Both conserved end residues are part of each CDR3. The D gene is left open where the match is weak. A row's size may be missing; if present it is once, few, many or a size class.

d_call j_call clone_size v_call cdr3_aa cdr3_nt
TRBD2 TRBJ2-1 - TRBV19 CASSIVREPGNEQFF TGTGCCAGTAGTATAGTGCGGGAGCCGGGTAATGAGCAGTTCTTC
- TRBJ2-7 - TRBV7-9 CASSLVSGVYEQYF TGTGCCAGCAGCTTAGTGTCGGGGGTCTACGAGCAGTACTTC
- TRBJ2-3 - TRBV7-6 CASSLLSASTDTQYF TGTGCCAGCAGCTTACTCAGTGCTAGCACAGATACGCAGTATTTT
TRBD1 TRBJ2-2 - TRBV24-1 CATSDYGTGRTGELFF TGTGCCACCAGTGATTACGGGACAGGGAGGACCGGGGAGCTGTTTTTT
- TRBJ1-5 - TRBV19 CASSIEGGRQPQHF TGTGCCAGTAGTATTGAAGGAGGCCGTCAGCCCCAGCATTTT
TRBD2 TRBJ2-5 - TRBV18 CASSQLAGSGTQYF TGTGCCAGCTCACAACTAGCGGGGAGCGGGACCCAGTACTTC
- TRBJ2-7 - TRBV19 CASSSGRSTGEQYF TGTGCCAGTAGTTCCGGGAGATCTACGGGCGAGCAGTACTTC
- TRBJ2-7 - TRBV12-2 CASRFPGGVYEQYF TGTGCAAGTCGCTTCCCGGGGGGGGTCTACGAGCAGTACTTC
TRBD2 TRBJ2-7 few TRBV2 CASSETSGMSSYEQYF TGTGCCAGCAGTGAGACTAGCGGGATGAGCTCCTACGAGCAGTACTTC
- TRBJ1-2 - TRBV12-3/TRBV12-4 CASSFYNYGYTF TGTGCCAGCAGTTTTTATAACTATGGCTACACCTTC
- TRBJ2-7 few TRBV5-5 CASSNDRHFYEQYF TGTGCCAGCAGCAACGACCGACACTTCTACGAGCAGTACTTC
- TRBJ1-1 - TRBV27 CASSLVVGANTEAFF TGTGCCAGCAGTTTGGTGGTGGGGGCAAACACTGAAGCTTTCTTT
TRBD1 TRBJ2-2 - TRBV19 CASSISSWYNKGRTGRNGELFF TGTGCCAGTAGTATATCATCATGGTATAATAAAGGGAGGACAGGGAGGAACGGGGAGCTGTTTTTT
- TRBJ1-1 - TRBV5-6 CASSLTGYGEAFF TGTGCCAGCAGCTTGACAGGGTATGGTGAAGCTTTCTTT
TRBD1 TRBJ2-7 - TRBV6-2/TRBV6-3 CASSYSPGQGGYEQYF TGTGCCAGCAGTTACTCCCCGGGACAGGGGGGGTACGAGCAGTACTTC
- TRBJ2-2 few TRBV5-4 CASSPTPSAAGELFF TGTGCCAGCAGCCCGACTCCCTCTGCAGCCGGGGAGCTGTTTTTT
TRBD2 TRBJ2-7 - TRBV2 CASSQIRTSGEQYF TGTGCCAGCAGCCAAATTAGAACTAGCGGCGAGCAGTACTTC
- TRBJ2-7 - TRBV5-1 CASSPQGLPSYEQYF TGCGCCAGCAGCCCGCAGGGACTCCCATCCTACGAGCAGTACTTC
- TRBJ1-1 - TRBV27 CASSLLGISEAFF TGTGCCAGCAGTTTATTGGGCATTTCTGAAGCTTTCTTT
- TRBJ1-6 few TRBV6-5 CASRDSSYNSPLHF TGTGCCAGCAGGGACAGCTCCTATAATTCACCCCTCCACTTT
- TRBJ2-5 - TRBV29-1 CSVAGRAGEETQYF TGCAGCGTTGCAGGTCGGGCGGGCGAAGAGACCCAGTACTTC
TRBD2 TRBJ2-5 few TRBV6-5 CASSYLRTSGSETQYF TGTGCCAGCAGTTACCTCCGGACTAGCGGGAGTGAGACCCAGTACTTC
- TRBJ1-4 - TRBV29-1 CSALRGLDEKLFF TGCAGCGCCTTGAGAGGTCTCGATGAAAAACTGTTTTTT
TRBD1 TRBJ2-7 - TRBV5-1 CASSLGTGAYEQYF TGCGCCAGCAGCTTAGGGACAGGGGCCTACGAGCAGTACTTC
- TRBJ2-1 - TRBV5-4 CASSPQGTGSYNEQFF TGTGCCAGCAGCCCACAGGGGACTGGGTCCTACAATGAGCAGTTCTTC
- TRBJ1-1 - TRBV29-1 CSVATGYEAFF TGCAGCGTTGCCACAGGCTATGAAGCTTTCTTT
TRBD1 TRBJ2-7 - TRBV9 CASSVTGAPYEQYF TGTGCCAGCAGCGTCACAGGGGCCCCCTACGAGCAGTACTTC
TRBD2 TRBJ2-3 - TRBV4-3 CASSQDGLAGVGDTQYF TGCGCCAGCAGCCAAGACGGACTAGCGGGAGTTGGGGATACGCAGTATTTT
- TRBJ1-1 - TRBV29-1 CSVENRVEAFF TGCAGCGTTGAAAACAGGGTTGAAGCTTTCTTT
- TRBJ1-2 - TRBV7-2 CASSFREVITYGYTF TGTGCCAGCAGCTTCCGGGAGGTCATTACCTATGGCTACACCTTC
- TRBJ2-3 - TRBV15 CATSRDSGILSTDTQYF TGTGCCACCAGCAGAGACTCGGGGATCCTTAGCACAGATACGCAGTATTTT
- TRBJ2-7 - TRBV27 CASSSAAAALTYEQYF TGTGCCAGCAGTTCCGCCGCGGCAGCGCTCACCTACGAGCAGTACTTC
- TRBJ1-4 few TRBV2 CASSEQGLTNEKLFF TGTGCCAGCAGTGAGCAGGGGCTAACTAATGAAAAACTGTTTTTT
TRBD1 TRBJ2-6 - TRBV2 CASSSRDGQGLSGANVLTF TGTGCCAGCAGCTCACGGGACGGACAGGGGCTCTCTGGGGCCAACGTCCTGACTTTC
- TRBJ1-2 few TRBV18 CASSRDKNYGYTF TGTGCCAGCTCACGGGACAAAAACTATGGCTACACCTTC
- TRBJ1-6 - TRBV11-2 CASSPVASLGPHSPLHF TGTGCCAGCAGCCCAGTGGCGTCCTTGGGGCCTCATTCACCCCTCCACTTT
TRBD1 TRBJ1-2 - TRBV6-1 CASSDRDRGVYTF TGTGCCAGCAGTGATCGAGACAGGGGGGTCTACACCTTC
TRBD2 TRBJ2-7 - TRBV19 CASSSGASGGYEQYF TGTGCCAGTAGTTCCGGAGCGAGCGGGGGCTACGAGCAGTACTTC
TRBD1 TRBJ1-1 - TRBV20-1 CSASPTGGLNTEAFF TGCAGTGCTAGTCCGACAGGGGGCTTGAACACTGAAGCTTTCTTT
- TRBJ2-7 - TRBV13 CASSLRGTGLSYEQYF TGTGCCAGCAGCCTAAGAGGCACAGGGCTTTCCTACGAGCAGTACTTC
TRBD2 TRBJ2-7 - TRBV4-3 CASSLGGAGGVPYEQYF TGCGCCAGCAGCCTCGGGGGGGCGGGGGGCGTCCCCTACGAGCAGTACTTC
- TRBJ1-1 - TRBV6-2/TRBV6-3 CASSYYPPRVLEAEAFF TGTGCCAGCAGTTATTACCCCCCCCGGGTATTGGAGGCTGAAGCTTTCTTT
TRBD1 TRBJ1-1 - TRBV27 CASSRGQTGPNTEAFF TGTGCCAGCAGCCGGGGACAGACCGGGCCGAACACTGAAGCTTTCTTT
- TRBJ2-3 - TRBV4-3 CASSQDPGTFYSTDTQYF TGCGCCAGCAGCCAAGATCCAGGGACATTTTATAGCACAGATACGCAGTATTTT
TRBD1 TRBJ1-1 - TRBV6-5 CASSGWLGTAEAFF TGTGCGAGCAGCGGCTGGTTGGGGACAGCTGAAGCTTTCTTT
- TRBJ1-5 - TRBV2 CASSGGGRQPQHF TGTGCCAGCAGTGGGGGGGGTAGACAGCCCCAGCATTTT
- TRBJ2-7 - TRBV4-2 CASSHLRGDTYEQYF TGTGCCAGCAGCCACCTCAGGGGGGATACCTACGAGCAGTACTTC
- TRBJ2-1 - TRBV27 CASSLTGYNEQFF TGTGCCAGCAGTTTGACGGGCTACAATGAGCAGTTCTTC
TRBD1 TRBJ1-1 - TRBV27 CASRPRQGITEAFF TGTGCCAGCAGGCCTCGACAGGGAATCACTGAAGCTTTCTTT
- TRBJ2-7 - TRBV9 CASSVASGTRSYEQYF TGTGCCAGCAGCGTAGCTTCGGGGACTCGGTCCTACGAGCAGTACTTC
- TRBJ1-1 - TRBV9 CASSVGPGNTEAFF TGTGCCAGCAGCGTAGGACCAGGTAACACTGAAGCTTTCTTT
- TRBJ2-1 - TRBV27 CASSLSGLGGNEQFF TGTGCCAGCAGTCTCTCAGGACTTGGGGGGAATGAGCAGTTCTTC
TRBD1 TRBJ1-1 - TRBV7-9 CASSPGQGLTEAFF TGTGCCAGCAGCCCGGGACAGGGGCTAACCGAAGCTTTCTTT
TRBD2 TRBJ2-7 - TRBV30 CAWSERLAGDEQYF TGTGCCTGGAGTGAAAGACTAGCGGGAGACGAGCAGTACTTC
- TRBJ2-7 - TRBV28 CASSPLRGRYEQYF TGTGCCAGCAGCCCACTCAGGGGTCGGTACGAGCAGTACTTC